These T cell receptor beta chains were read from a single sample in a study of T-cell memory formation after mild COVID-19. TCRdb reanalysed the 5' RACE reads using MiXCR and keeps one entry per CDR3 protein. The sample has 400,000 to 500,000 distinct CDR3 sequences, more than 20% seen once. The sequenced sample consisted of PBMCs or a T cell subset sorted from them (not recorded which). These receptors all stem from an adult woman who had mild COVID-19 (a few samples of this study predate the infection). Cell type and time point are not known. The CDR3 runs from the conserved cysteine through the conserved F or W. Clone size, where shown, is once, few, many, or a class for clones that have expanded.

NA,TRBV3-1,TRBJ1-2,CASSQGSGGAYGYTF
few,TRBV7-9,TRBJ2-7,CASTTSGKLNEQYF
NA,TRBV9,TRBJ2-5,CASSVATGAPQETQYF
few,TRBV20-1,TRBJ2-1,CSAPTGFGEQFF
NA,TRBV15,TRBJ2-1,CATSRGGPANEQFF
few,TRBV21-1,TRBJ1-2,CASSSGAPGPYGYTF
NA,TRBV24-1,TRBJ2-3,CATSEGRNTDTQYF
many,TRBV5-1,TRBJ1-6,CASSLRTGGNSPLHF
few,TRBV20-1,TRBJ2-1,CSAGGLTGLSNEQFF
few,TRBV24-1,TRBJ2-5,CATSDSRQGSETQYF
few,TRBV5-1,TRBJ2-1,CASSQDSQSYNEQFF
many,TRBV24-1,TRBJ2-1,CATSDPSGGVPYEQFF
few,TRBV6-2/TRBV6-3,TRBJ2-7,CASSILAGKRNEQYF
NA,TRBV20-1,TRBJ2-5,CSARGYQETQYF
NA,TRBV11-2,TRBJ1-1,CASSLSDGNTEAFF
few,TRBV12-3/TRBV12-4,TRBJ1-5,CASSTTGANQPQHF
few,TRBV11-1,TRBJ2-1,CASSLAHERHEQFF
many,TRBV3-1,TRBJ2-5,CASSQPGAETQYF
NA,TRBV7-9,TRBJ1-2,CASSFPGAVNYGYTF
NA,TRBV9,TRBJ1-1,CASSVEKRTEAFF
many,TRBV12-3/TRBV12-4,TRBJ2-7,CASSSRPRDSERYEQYF
many,TRBV5-1,TRBJ2-1,CASSLGQGVNEQFF
many,TRBV27,TRBJ2-7,CASSSPGQGSYEQYF
many,TRBV12-3/TRBV12-4,TRBJ2-1,CASSLGVSYNEQFF
few,TRBV30,TRBJ1-2,CAWSVEGVLYGYTF
NA,TRBV11-1,TRBJ2-1,CASSSHGQVYNEQFF
few,TRBV29-1,TRBJ2-1,CSVQGSRPSYNEQFF
few,TRBV7-9,TRBJ2-2,CASSFPSGQGDTGELFF
once,TRBV6-5,TRBJ2-7,CASSYLRLPSYEQYF
NA,TRBV30,TRBJ1-4,CAWRGAGGPNEKLFF
NA,TRBV12-3/TRBV12-4,TRBJ1-2,CASSPTGLLGYGYTF
NA,TRBV20-1,TRBJ2-7,CSARDWDRASYEQYF